A selection of T cell receptor beta chains follows, all from one sample in a study of shared clonotypes between healthy human individuals. This table comes from immunoSEQ multiplex PCR, and its TCRdb copy is limited to in-frame clones, with some not included. The sample lists approximately 470,000 clones; around four fifths were seen once. Sample: PBMCs. These receptors originate from a woman aged 40 to 49 in good health. Some clones in this sample may be carry-over from other donors' samples. CDR3s include the opening cysteine and the closing phenylalanine or tryptophan. Each record gives: CDR3 length, V gene, clone size, J gene, D gene, CDR3 protein, CDR3 DNA. The D gene is left open where the match is weak. A clone size is listed for some rows: how often the clone was seen (once, few, many), or a class if it is expanded.

len: 13
v_gene: TRBV7-2
abundance: many
j_gene: TRBJ2-7
d_gene: .
CDR3aa: CASSSSYRSEQYF
CDR3nt: TGTGCCAGCAGCTCCTCATACCGCTCCGAGCAGTACTTC

len: 18
v_gene: TRBV7-8
abundance: .
j_gene: TRBJ2-6
d_gene: TRBD1
CDR3aa: CASSFGRTGYSGANVLTF
CDR3nt: TGTGCCAGCAGCTTCGGAAGGACAGGTTACTCTGGGGCCAACGTCCTGACTTTC

len: 15
v_gene: TRBV30
abundance: .
j_gene: TRBJ2-2
d_gene: .
CDR3aa: CAWSMTTGRPGELFF
CDR3nt: TGTGCCTGGAGTATGACGACAGGTCGTCCCGGGGAGCTGTTTTTT

len: 17
v_gene: TRBV7-8
abundance: .
j_gene: TRBJ2-6
d_gene: TRBD2
CDR3aa: CASSLFSGGSGANVLTF
CDR3nt: TGTGCCAGCAGCTTATTTTCGGGGGGCTCTGGGGCCAACGTCCTGACTTTC

len: 12
v_gene: TRBV2
abundance: once
j_gene: TRBJ1-5
d_gene: .
CDR3aa: CARSQGAQPQHF
CDR3nt: TGTGCCAGAAGTCAGGGAGCTCAGCCCCAGCATTTT

len: 18
v_gene: TRBV5-1
abundance: .
j_gene: TRBJ2-1
d_gene: TRBD2
CDR3aa: CASSLGLAGGSAYNEQFF
CDR3nt: TGCGCCAGCAGCTTGGGGCTAGCGGGAGGGTCCGCCTACAATGAGCAGTTCTTC

len: 12
v_gene: TRBV2
abundance: few
j_gene: TRBJ1-2
d_gene: .
CDR3aa: CASISGPGGYTF
CDR3nt: TGTGCCAGCATATCAGGCCCTGGTGGCTACACCTTC

len: 16
v_gene: TRBV5-1
abundance: .
j_gene: TRBJ2-3
d_gene: TRBD2
CDR3aa: CASSARLAGDTDTQYF
CDR3nt: TGCGCCAGCAGCGCCAGACTAGCGGGAGACACAGATACGCAGTATTTT

len: 13
v_gene: TRBV11-3
abundance: .
j_gene: TRBJ2-3
d_gene: TRBD1
CDR3aa: CASTTGEGDTQYF
CDR3nt: TGTGCCAGCACCACAGGGGAAGGGGATACGCAGTATTTT

len: 15
v_gene: TRBV6-4
abundance: .
j_gene: TRBJ2-1
d_gene: .
CDR3aa: CASSDSGTRGRGQFF
CDR3nt: TGTGCCAGCAGTGACTCCGGGACTAGGGGGCGGGGGCAGTTCTTC

len: 15
v_gene: TRBV2
abundance: .
j_gene: TRBJ1-1
d_gene: TRBD1
CDR3aa: CASSEYRGVAAEAFF
CDR3nt: TGTGCCAGCAGTGAGTACAGGGGGGTGGCGGCTGAAGCTTTCTTT

len: 10
v_gene: TRBV2
abundance: .
j_gene: TRBJ2-7
d_gene: .
CDR3aa: CASSSYEQYF
CDR3nt: TGTGCCAGTTCCTCCTACGAGCAGTACTTC

len: 16
v_gene: TRBV7-3
abundance: .
j_gene: TRBJ2-3
d_gene: TRBD2
CDR3aa: CASSFSGRGGTDTQYF
CDR3nt: TGTGCCAGCAGCTTTAGCGGGAGGGGGGGCACAGATACGCAGTATTTT

len: 14
v_gene: TRBV2
abundance: .
j_gene: TRBJ2-7
d_gene: TRBD2
CDR3aa: CASSASGRAGEQYF
CDR3nt: TGTGCCAGCAGTGCCAGCGGGAGGGCCGGTGAGCAGTACTTC

len: 14
v_gene: TRBV7-9
abundance: .
j_gene: TRBJ2-1
d_gene: .
CDR3aa: CASSGTTGYNEQFF
CDR3nt: TGTGCCAGCAGCGGGACGACAGGTTACAATGAGCAGTTCTTC

len: 20
v_gene: TRBV28
abundance: many
j_gene: TRBJ2-2
d_gene: TRBD1
CDR3aa: CASSLSSSRTGPTNTGELFF
CDR3nt: TGTGCCAGCAGTTTATCCTCCTCCCGGACAGGGCCAACGAACACCGGGGAGCTGTTTTTT

len: 15
v_gene: TRBV15
abundance: .
j_gene: TRBJ2-7
d_gene: .
CDR3aa: CATSRSRQGLYEQYF
CDR3nt: TGTGCCACCAGCAGATCCAGACAGGGACTCTACGAGCAGTACTTC

len: 13
v_gene: TRBV7-8
abundance: .
j_gene: TRBJ1-5
d_gene: .
CDR3aa: CASSFNSNQPQHF
CDR3nt: TGTGCCAGCAGCTTCAATAGCAATCAGCCCCAGCATTTT

len: 12
v_gene: TRBV30
abundance: once
j_gene: TRBJ1-4
d_gene: .
CDR3aa: CAWALGAEKLFF
CDR3nt: TGTGCCTGGGCCCTCGGGGCTGAAAAACTGTTTTTT

len: 13
v_gene: TRBV6-1
abundance: .
j_gene: TRBJ1-5
d_gene: .
CDR3aa: CASSEVFNQPQHF
CDR3nt: TGTGCCAGCAGTGAAGTTTTTAATCAGCCCCAGCATTTT

len: 15
v_gene: TRBV2
abundance: .
j_gene: TRBJ1-1
d_gene: TRBD1
CDR3aa: CASSPTQGAGTEAFF
CDR3nt: TGTGCCAGCAGCCCCACCCAGGGGGCGGGCACTGAAGCTTTCTTT

len: 15
v_gene: TRBV5-6
abundance: .
j_gene: TRBJ1-4
d_gene: .
CDR3aa: CASTGGRALNEKLFF
CDR3nt: TGTGCCAGCACTGGGGGCCGAGCTTTAAATGAAAAACTGTTTTTT

len: 17
v_gene: TRBV10-2
abundance: .
j_gene: TRBJ1-2
d_gene: TRBD1
CDR3aa: CASSAETPGQSRGGYTF
CDR3nt: TGCGCCAGCAGCGCCGAAACCCCGGGACAGTCAAGAGGTGGCTACACCTTC

len: 18
v_gene: TRBV7-3
abundance: .
j_gene: TRBJ2-3
d_gene: TRBD2
CDR3aa: CASSLGVGRASSTDTQYF
CDR3nt: TGTGCCAGCAGCCTCGGGGTTGGGAGGGCCTCTAGCACAGATACGCAGTATTTT

len: 13
v_gene: TRBV28
abundance: .
j_gene: TRBJ2-1
d_gene: .
CDR3aa: CASTAGSYNEQFF
CDR3nt: TGTGCCAGCACTGCGGGCTCCTACAATGAGCAGTTCTTC

len: 15
v_gene: TRBV5-1
abundance: once
j_gene: TRBJ1-1
d_gene: TRBD1
CDR3aa: CASSLAATGEVEAFF
CDR3nt: TGCGCCAGCAGCTTGGCTGCGACAGGGGAAGTTGAAGCTTTCTTT

len: 14
v_gene: TRBV11-2
abundance: few
j_gene: TRBJ1-1
d_gene: .
CDR3aa: CASSPTTGNTEAFF
CDR3nt: TGTGCCAGCAGCCCAACGACAGGGAACACTGAAGCTTTCTTT

len: 15
v_gene: TRBV7-3
abundance: .
j_gene: TRBJ2-1
d_gene: .
CDR3aa: CASSLSSGSYNEQFF
CDR3nt: TGTGCCAGCAGCTTAAGTAGCGGCTCCTACAATGAGCAGTTCTTC

len: 15
v_gene: TRBV7-9
abundance: .
j_gene: TRBJ1-4
d_gene: TRBD1
CDR3aa: CASSSRQGWDEKLFF
CDR3nt: TGTGCCAGCAGCTCTCGACAGGGGTGGGATGAAAAACTGTTTTTT

len: 13
v_gene: TRBV29-1
abundance: few
j_gene: TRBJ1-2
d_gene: .
CDR3aa: CSVEDELSYGYTF
CDR3nt: TGCAGCGTTGAAGACGAACTCAGCTATGGCTACACCTTC

len: 15
v_gene: TRBV7-9
abundance: .
j_gene: TRBJ2-7
d_gene: .
CDR3aa: CASSLAGDSDYEQYF
CDR3nt: TGTGCCAGCAGCTTAGCAGGGGACTCAGACTACGAGCAGTACTTC

len: 14
v_gene: TRBV19
abundance: .
j_gene: TRBJ2-7
d_gene: TRBD2
CDR3aa: CASSPREGPYEQYF
CDR3nt: TGTGCCAGTAGTCCCCGGGAGGGGCCCTACGAGCAGTACTTC

len: 16
v_gene: TRBV23-1
abundance: .
j_gene: TRBJ2-5
d_gene: .
CDR3aa: CASSPKFGAEKETQYF
CDR3nt: TGCGCCAGCAGTCCAAAGTTCGGAGCAGAGAAAGAGACCCAGTACTTC